A single sample gave rise to the 23 T cell receptor beta chains below, sequenced in a study of T cells in Graves' hyperthyroidism and ophthalmopathy. RNA transcripts yielded amplified TCR beta CDR3 regions. HTBI primers drove first-round RT-PCR of the TCR CDR3. TCRdb recomputed calls from the multiplex PCR reads with MiXCR, one row per CDR3 protein. The profile covers about 570,000 distinct CDR3 sequences, with around 45% appearing a single time and roughly 20% taken by the ten largest. The material sequenced was peripheral blood or thyroid tissue (not recorded which). All receptors derive from an adult woman with Graves' disease, either hyperthyroidism or ophthalmopathy (not recorded which).

The chain has TRBV2 and TRBJ1-2; possibly TRBD1 for D (6 bases). In germline, CDR1 is SNHLY, CDR2 FYNNEI. This CDR3 is built from 13 residues. Trimming took 8 bases from V and 2 from J, leaving 12 bases between them. The CDR3 protein is CASGRRGNYGYTF. CDR3 coding DNA: TGTGCCAGCGGACGCAGGGGAAACTATGGCTACACCTTC.

This clonotype was seen at least ten times. The V gene is TRBV2, the J gene TRBJ2-7, with D perhaps matching TRBD1 (6 bases). Germline V gives CDR1 SNHLY, CDR2 FYNNEI. There are 14 residues in the CDR3. V shed 5 bases and J shed 2 bases, with 13 bases lying between them. CDR3 DNA: TGTGCCAGCAGTCCGGGACACCATGCCTACGAGCAGTACTTC. Encoded protein: CASSPGHHAYEQYF.

The chain links TRBV5-4 to TRBJ1-2; D is uncertain. The CDR3 covers 13 residues. Trimming left V 9 bases short and J 7 bases short, with 19 bases between. CDR1 SGHNT and CDR2 YYREEE come from the germline V gene (reference sequence). Written as DNA, the CDR3 is TGTGCCACTAATAGAGGCGCGGGAACTGGCTACACCTTC. As protein: CATNRGAGTGYTF.

Many counts were recorded for this clonotype. The V and J genes are TRBV5-1 and TRBJ1-3; possible D gene TRBD1, 5 bases. The CDR3 runs 15 residues. Trimming pared 0 bases from V and 3 bases from J, leaving 10 bases between. Germline V CDR1 and CDR2: SGHRS, YFSETQ. CDR3 nucleotides: TGCGCCAGCAGCTTGGGGACGACAGTTGGAAACACCATATATTTT. Translating it yields CASSLGTTVGNTIYF.

A note on this clonotype: This clone may be a read error of a much larger clone one base away. This chain links TRBV4-1 with TRBJ1-5; the D gene is possibly TRBD1 (6 bases). The CDR3 is 15 residues long. The V gene's germline CDR1 is MGHRA and CDR2 YSYEKL. The CDR3 DNA follows: TGCGCCAGCAGCTTCAGGGGATATAGCAATCAGCCCCACCATTTT. The encoded protein is CASSFRGYSNQPHHF.

This clonotype was detected many times. The rearrangement uses TRBV19 and TRBJ2-5; the match to TRBD2 covers 15 bases. This CDR3 spans 16 amino acids. Unmatched junction bases numbered 6, after V lost 6 bases and J lost 4 bases. Germline V gene lookup returns CDR1 LNHDA and CDR2 SQIVND (reference sequence). The CDR3 DNA reads as TGTGCCAGTAGGGCCCCGGGACTAGCGGGAGGAGAGACCCAGTACTTC. Protein: CASRAPGLAGGETQYF.

This clonotype was seen at least ten times. This sequence joins TRBV5-1 and TRBJ2-7; D ambiguous. Trimming pared 0 bases from V and 1 base from J, leaving 8 bases between. CDR1 is SGHRS, CDR2 YFSETQ, per germline. The CDR3 contains 14 residues. The CDR3 here is CASSLEAFSYEQYF. CDR3 bases: TGCGCCAGCAGCTTGGAGGCATTTTCCTACGAGCAGTACTTC.

Turning to this clonotype: This may be a read error, as it is one base from a much larger clone. V is TRBV4-1 and J is TRBJ1-1; TRBD1 might be the D (5 bases). The germline V gene encodes CDR1 MGHRA and CDR2 YSYEKL. Trimming pared 7 bases from V and 1 base from J, leaving 25 bases between. CDR3 length: 18 residues. CDR3 in amino acids: CASNRVYAQGLRNTEAFF. CDR3 nucleotides: TGCGCCAGCAACCGCGTTTATGCTCAGGGACTGAGGAACACTGAAGCTTTCTTT.

This chain links TRBV20-1 with TRBJ1-2; TRBD1 aligns across 7 bases. The junction had 11 bases not matched to a gene; V was cut back by 5 bases and J by 8 bases. The CDR3 sequence is 13 residues long. Germline lookup yields CDR1 DFQATT and CDR2 SNEGSKA (reference sequence). As DNA, the CDR3 is TGCAGTGCTCCTAGGACAGGACGACTAGGCTACACCTTC. This translates into CSAPRTGRLGYTF.

The chain uses TRBV19 and TRBJ1-5, with 8 positions matching TRBD1. The junction had 5 bases not matched to a gene; V was cut back by 3 bases and J by 4 bases. CDR3 size: 15 residues. Germline V lookup: CDR1 LNHDA, CDR2 SQIVND (reference sequence). DNA for the CDR3: TGTGCCAGTAGTATTTTCCGGGACAGGAATCAGCCCCAGCATTTT. Its translation is CASSIFRDRNQPQHF.

This clonotype occurred many times. The rearrangement uses TRBV15 and TRBJ1-1, with TRBD1 as a possible D gene (5 bases). Germline V gene data show CDR1 as LNHNV and CDR2 as YYDKDF (reference sequence). CDR3 length: 16 amino acids. Trimming left V 4 bases short and J 3 bases short, with 18 bases between. The CDR3 nucleotides read TGTGCCACCAGCATCGGTCTTGACAGTACCTACACTGAAGCTTTCTTT. Translation: CATSIGLDSTYTEAFF.

To note about this clonotype: A much larger clone lies a single base off, so this may be a read error. The chain recombines TRBV10-3 with TRBJ1-5, with no clear D. Germline CDR1 ENHRY, CDR2 SYGVKD. This CDR3 contains 13 residues. V lost 2 bases and J lost 7, with 9 bases in between. The CDR3 DNA reads as TGTGCCATCAGTGAGCTCCTGGACCAGCCCCAGCATTTT. Translation: CAISELLDQPQHF.

This clonotype appeared a few times. The genes are TRBV7-2 and TRBJ2-5, with 8 bases identical to TRBD2. Trimming cost V 5 bases and J 4 bases; bases outside gene matches: 12. This CDR3 region has 16 residues. In germline, CDR1 is SGHTA, CDR2 FQGNSA. The CDR3 coding sequence is TGTGCCAGCAGCGGACAAGACAGCGGGAGAGGAGAGACCCAGTACTTC. Protein sequence: CASSGQDSGRGETQYF.

This clonotype was seen repeatedly, ten times or more. The V and J genes are TRBV20-1 and TRBJ1-5; no definite D call. Trimming took 3 bases from V and 3 from J, leaving 9 bases between them. Germline CDR1 DFQATT, CDR2 SNEGSKA (reference sequence). The CDR3 contains 13 residues. The CDR3 loop reads CSASIGFNQPQHF. The CDR3 nucleotides read TGCAGTGCTAGTATTGGATTCAATCAGCCCCAGCATTTT.

The chain carries TRBV11-2 and TRBJ1-4; D not resolved. V shed 3 bases and J shed 7 bases, with 15 bases lying between them. The CDR3 extends over 15 amino acids. CDR1 is SGHAT and CDR2 is FQNNGV in the germline V gene. CDR3 coding DNA: TGTGCCAGCAGCTTGGGATCGGTCTGGGGTGAAAAACTGTTTTTT. Translating gives CASSLGSVWGEKLFF.

This rearrangement joins TRBV10-3 to TRBJ2-7; TRBD2 agrees at 7 bases. This CDR3 is 15 amino acids long. CDR1 and CDR2 from the germline V gene are ENHRY and SYGVKD. The V gene end was trimmed by 4 bases and the J gene end by 5 bases; junction bases not matched to a gene: 11. DNA for the CDR3: TGTGCCATCAGTGCAGCTTTAGCGGGTGCGGACGAGCAGTACTTC. This sequence encodes CAISAALAGADEQYF.

This clonotype was observed many times. The V gene is TRBV10-3, the J gene TRBJ2-2, with TRBD2 identical over 11 bases. The germline CDR1 and CDR2 sequences are ENHRY and SYGVKD. This CDR3 comprises 14 residues. The V segment lost 6 bases and the J segment 6 bases; nucleotides outside the gene matches: 3. The CDR3 DNA sequence: TGTGCCATCAGCGGGACTAGCGGAGCCGGGGAGCTGTTTTTT. This codes for CAISGTSGAGELFF.

The gene calls are TRBV29-1 and TRBJ1-1; TRBD1 might be the D (5 bases). Germline-derived CDR1 and CDR2 are SQVTM and ANQGSEA. The ends were cut back, 6 bases at V and 1 base at J, with 18 bases in the middle. The CDR3 runs to 15 residues. The CDR3 loop reads CSVYRPNGANTEAFF. CDR3 nucleotide sequence: TGCAGCGTGTACAGGCCCAACGGGGCGAACACTGAAGCTTTCTTT.

As DNA, the CDR3 is TGTGCCAGCAGCTCCCTCGGGGCACAGCAGCCCCAGCATTTT. Protein sequence: CASSSLGAQQPQHF. This chain uses TRBV6-5 with TRBJ1-5, with D possibly TRBD1 on 5 matching bases. V lost 6 bases to trimming and J lost 7 bases, with 16 bases between them. Germline V gene lookup returns CDR1 MNHEY and CDR2 SVGAGI. This CDR3 spans 14 amino acids.

This chain connects TRBV10-3 to TRBJ2-2; D is perhaps TRBD1 or TRBD2 (5 bases each). Germline assignment: CDR1 ENHRY and CDR2 SYGVKD. The CDR3 has 15 residues. The germline V and J ends were trimmed by 4 bases and 6 bases, with 15 bases remaining between them. CDR3: CAISALRGRAGELFF. CDR3 DNA: TGTGCCATCAGTGCTTTGAGGGGCAGGGCCGGGGAGCTGTTTTTT.

The V gene is TRBV28, the J gene TRBJ1-4; D not certain. CDR3 length: 13 amino acids. The V gene's germline CDR1 is MDHEN and CDR2 SYDVKM. Trimming took 6 bases from V and 11 from J, leaving 16 bases between them. The CDR3 DNA is TGTGCCAGCAGAAAGATAAATAGGGAGAAACTGTTTTTT. This codes for CASRKINREKLFF.

This clonotype was seen at least ten times. V gene TRBV25-1 combines with J gene TRBJ2-5, with 8 bases aligning to TRBD2. CDR3 length equals 13 residues. The ends lost 5 bases at V and 5 bases at J; junction bases unmatched: 4. The germline gives CDR1 MGHDK, CDR2 SYGVNS. CDR3 protein: CASSLAGLETQYF. The CDR3 region has the DNA TGTGCCAGCAGTTTAGCGGGGCTTGAGACCCAGTACTTC. Variable domain in full (rest from reference TRBV25-1 and TRBJ2-5): EADIYQTPRYLVIGTGKKITLECSQTMGHDKMYWYQQDPGMELHLIHYSYGVNSTEKGDLSSESTVSRIRTEHFPLTLESARPSHTSQYLCASSLAGLETQYFGPGTRLLVL.

This clonotype was observed at least ten times. The chain uses TRBV3-1 and TRBJ2-2; 8 positions agree with TRBD2. Germline-derived CDR1 and CDR2 are LGHDT and YNNKEL (reference sequence). There are 15 residues in the CDR3. V dropped 1 base and J dropped 6; count of bases not matched to a gene: 4. CDR3 residues: CASSQAGLASGELFF. The CDR3 DNA reads as TGTGCCAGCAGCCAAGCCGGACTAGCTTCCGGGGAGCTGTTTTTT.